This T cell receptor beta chain is drawn from a study of spatial heterogeneity in lung cancer. In the study overall: Samples came from about 72 TRACERx patients with untreated early-stage lung cancer. Median follow-up for sequenced PBMC samples was about 2 years after resection, when such samples existed.

Time point given: blood at routine non-recurrence follow-up after resection. Sequencing covered unsorted whole RNA taken from tumor, nontumor lung or frozen PBMC. Each TCR cDNA molecule carried a unique molecular identifier. Each CDR3 protein gets one entry after TCRdb re-called the 5' RACE reads with MiXCR. The sample contains around 30,000 distinct CDR3 sequences, approximately 5.6% of which appear only once. The CDR3 sequence is 15 residues long. Germline assignment: CDR1 SGHVS and CDR2 FQNEAQ. Trimming took off 7 bases at V and 5 bases at J, with 20 bases between the two ends. The chain couples TRBV7-8 to TRBJ1-1, with unresolved D. Sequenced material: PBMCs, taken at follow-up. This TCR was recovered from a male donor with early-stage non-small cell lung cancer. CDR3 in amino acids: CASTKNERWRTEAFF. DNA of the CDR3: TGTGCCAGCACCAAAAATGAAAGGTGGCGGACTGAAGCTTTCTTT.